This T cell receptor beta chain was sequenced for a study of T-cell memory formation after mild COVID-19. Whole-study context: Each donor largely had its own TCR clusters. Study-level findings and limits: CD4/CD8 balance held among clones contracting day 15 to 85, and later expanders leaned CD4+. Largely, contracting CD4+ clones fell within CM and EM, and contracting CD8+ clones within EMRA.

This clonotype showed up just a few times. What it binds is not known. Germline V gives CDR1 LNHDA, CDR2 SQIVND (reference sequence). The CDR3 spans 13 residues. The germline V and J ends were trimmed by 3 bases and 4 bases, with 9 bases remaining between them. Researchers used 5'RACE with constant-segment primers to make TCR alpha and TCR beta cDNA libraries that carry sample barcodes and UMIs. Each CDR3 protein gets one entry after TCRdb re-called the 5' RACE reads with MiXCR. The sample lists 100,000 to 130,000 distinct CDR3 sequences; 13% to 15% were seen once. What was sequenced was PBMCs or a T cell subset sorted from them (not recorded which). The genes are TRBV19 and TRBJ1-1; no clear D. The origin of this receptor is a young man who had mild COVID-19 (a few samples of this study predate the infection). Cell type and time point are not known. Written as DNA, the CDR3 is TGTGCCAGTAGTATTTTCCAGGCCACTGAAGCTTTCTTT. Translating gives CASSIFQATEAFF.